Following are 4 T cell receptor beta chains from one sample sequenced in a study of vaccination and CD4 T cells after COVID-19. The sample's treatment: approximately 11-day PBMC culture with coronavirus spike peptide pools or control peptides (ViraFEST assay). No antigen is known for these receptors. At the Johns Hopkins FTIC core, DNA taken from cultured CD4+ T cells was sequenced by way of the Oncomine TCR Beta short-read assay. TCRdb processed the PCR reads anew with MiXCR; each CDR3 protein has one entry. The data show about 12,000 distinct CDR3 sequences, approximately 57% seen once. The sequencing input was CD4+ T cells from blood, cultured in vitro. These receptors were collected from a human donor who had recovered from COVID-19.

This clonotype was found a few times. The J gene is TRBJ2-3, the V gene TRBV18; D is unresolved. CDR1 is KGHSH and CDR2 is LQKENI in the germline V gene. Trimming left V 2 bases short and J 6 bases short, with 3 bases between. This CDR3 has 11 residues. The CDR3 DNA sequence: TGTGCCAGCTCACCATGGGATACGCAGTATTTT. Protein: CASSPWDTQYF.

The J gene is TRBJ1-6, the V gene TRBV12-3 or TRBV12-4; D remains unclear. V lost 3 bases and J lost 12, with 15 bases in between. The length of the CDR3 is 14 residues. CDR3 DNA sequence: TGTGCCAGCAGTTTTTCGGGGAGCCTTGGACCCCTCCACTTT. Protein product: CASSFSGSLGPLHF.

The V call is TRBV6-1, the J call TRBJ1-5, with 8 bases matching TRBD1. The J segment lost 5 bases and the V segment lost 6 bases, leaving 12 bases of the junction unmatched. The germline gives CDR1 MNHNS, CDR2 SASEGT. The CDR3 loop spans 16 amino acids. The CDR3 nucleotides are TGTGCCAGCAGCCATCAGGGGGCAGGGGAGGATCAGCCCCAGCATTTT. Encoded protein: CASSHQGAGEDQPQHF.

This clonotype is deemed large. The CDR3 DNA reads TGTGCCACCAGCCCTCGACAATCAGGGGTTCGGGGCTACACCTTC. Encoded protein: CATSPRQSGVRGYTF. The rearrangement uses TRBV15 and TRBJ1-2, with D maybe TRBD1 (6 bases). The V end lost 5 bases, the J end lost 8 bases, and 21 bases lay between the germline ends. The CDR3 has 15 amino acids. The V gene's germline CDR1 is LNHNV and CDR2 YYDKDF (reference sequence). Drawing the rest from reference TRBV15 and TRBJ1-2, the complete variable domain is DAMVIQNPRYQVTQFGKPVTLSCSQTLNHNVMYWYQQKSSQAPKLLFHYYDKDFNNEADTPDNFQSRRPNTSFCFLDIRSPGLGDTAMYLCATSPRQSGVRGYTFGSGTRLTVV.